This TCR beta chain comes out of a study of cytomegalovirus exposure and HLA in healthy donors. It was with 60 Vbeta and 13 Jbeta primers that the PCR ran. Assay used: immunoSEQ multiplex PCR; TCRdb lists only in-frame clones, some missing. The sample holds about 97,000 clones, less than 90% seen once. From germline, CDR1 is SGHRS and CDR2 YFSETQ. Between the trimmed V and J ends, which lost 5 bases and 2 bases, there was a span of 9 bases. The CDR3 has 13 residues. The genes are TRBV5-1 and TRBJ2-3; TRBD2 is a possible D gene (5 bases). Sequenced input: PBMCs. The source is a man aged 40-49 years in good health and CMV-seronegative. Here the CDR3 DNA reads TGCGCCAGCAGGGACTCCTACACAGATACGCAGTATTTT. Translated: CASRDSYTDTQYF.